This T cell receptor beta chain was captured in a study of T-cell reconstitution after alpha-beta-depleted transplantation in children. With 5 bases removed from V and 4 bases from J, the gap between germline ends came to 26 bases. Looked up from germline, CDR1 is SGHTA and CDR2 is FQGNSA. The CDR3 is 18 amino acids. Study-wide findings and caveats: Alpha-beta T cells about two months after transplant reportedly derived from several hundred expanded graft clones.

This clonotype was seen repeatedly, ten times or more. Its target is not known. Unique molecular identifiers were incorporated when the TCRbeta library was constructed. TCRdb redid the calling of the PCR reads with MiXCR, one entry per CDR3 protein. The sample lists over 15,000 distinct CDR3 sequences; 10% to 15% were seen once. The clonotype comes from a female patient aged 2-15 years who had a stem cell transplant for congenital amegakaryocytic thrombocytopenia, so the T cells may come from the graft donor. The sequenced sample was PBMCs, mostly from graft donor cells, obtained 60 days after TCRalphabeta/CD19-depleted stem cell transplant. This sequence joins TRBV7-2 and TRBJ2-5, with a tentative D call TRBD1 (6 bases). The CDR3 region has the DNA TGTGCCAGCAGCGTCTCAGGGGCCGCCAAAAGAAAACTAGAGACCCAGTACTTC. It is translated as CASSVSGAAKRKLETQYF.